This TCR beta chain stems from a study of T cells in Graves' hyperthyroidism and ophthalmopathy. Regarding the study as a whole: Most thyroid clonotypes that were expanded above 0.001 also turned up in blood.

Amplified TCR beta CDR3 regions came from RNA transcripts. An initial round of RT-PCR targeting the TCR CDR3 relied on the HTBI primer set. TCRdb re-called the multiplex PCR reads with MiXCR, one entry per CDR3 protein. The sample has around 340,000 distinct CDR3 sequences; over 11% are singletons. At least ten counts were recorded for this clonotype. Antigen unknown. CDR1 is DFQATT, CDR2 SNEGSKA, per germline (reference sequence). The CDR3 consists of 15 residues. The V gene end was trimmed by 0 bases and the J gene end by 3 bases; junction bases not matched to a gene: 4. The origin of this receptor is a woman in her 30s with Graves' hyperthyroidism. The sample taken for sequencing was blood. J is TRBJ2-1 and V is TRBV20-1; 8 nucleotides align to TRBD2. The CDR3 nucleotides read TGCAGTGCTAGAGAGTCCGGGACTAGCTACAATGAGCAGTTCTTC. Translated: CSARESGTSYNEQFF.